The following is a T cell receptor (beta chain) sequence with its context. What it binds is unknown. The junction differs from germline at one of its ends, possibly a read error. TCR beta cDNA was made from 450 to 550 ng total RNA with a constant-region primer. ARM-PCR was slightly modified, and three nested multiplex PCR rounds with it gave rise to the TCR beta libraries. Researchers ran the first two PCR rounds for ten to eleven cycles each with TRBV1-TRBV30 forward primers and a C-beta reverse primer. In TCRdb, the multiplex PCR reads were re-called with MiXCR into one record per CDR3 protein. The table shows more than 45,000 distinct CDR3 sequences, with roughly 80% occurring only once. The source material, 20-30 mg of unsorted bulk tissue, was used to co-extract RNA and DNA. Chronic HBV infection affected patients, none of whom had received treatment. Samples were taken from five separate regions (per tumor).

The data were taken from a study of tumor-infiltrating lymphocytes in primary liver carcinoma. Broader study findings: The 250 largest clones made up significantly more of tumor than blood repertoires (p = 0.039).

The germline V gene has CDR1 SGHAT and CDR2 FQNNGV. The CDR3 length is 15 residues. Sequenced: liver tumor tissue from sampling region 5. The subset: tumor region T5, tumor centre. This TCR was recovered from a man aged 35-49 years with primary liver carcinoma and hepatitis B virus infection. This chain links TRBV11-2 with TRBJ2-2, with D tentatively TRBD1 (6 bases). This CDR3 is CANSLARGRTGVLFF. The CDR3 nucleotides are TGTGCCAACAGCTTAGCCAGGGGACGGACCGGGGTGCTGTTTTTT.